One and the same sample provided the 8 T cell receptor beta chains below, sequenced in a study of T cell responses to AZD1222 COVID-19 vaccine. Only in-frame clones appear in the TCRdb table, and some are missing; sequencing was by immunoSEQ multiplex PCR. Of 90,000 to 130,000 clones listed, 80% to 95% are singletons. This specimen was peripheral blood, taken 28 days after the second AZD1222 dose. The receptors were gathered from an adult who received the AZD1222 COVID-19 vaccine.

The V call is TRBV7-2, the J call TRBJ2-3, with 12 bases identical to TRBD2. The CDR3 runs 16 residues. Trimming cost V 5 bases and J 8 bases; bases outside gene matches: 11. Germline V lookup: CDR1 SGHTA, CDR2 FQGNSA. The CDR3 is CASSRTSGAEFSTQYF. Written as DNA, the CDR3 is TGTGCCAGCAGCCGGACTAGCGGGGCGGAGTTCAGTACGCAGTATTTT.

The chain carries TRBV13 and TRBJ2-1; D is possibly TRBD2 (5 bases). Germline values: CDR1 PRHDT, CDR2 FYEKMQ (reference sequence). Trimming shortened V by 5 bases and J by 6 bases, and 8 bases separated the two germline ends. The CDR3 runs 12 residues. The CDR3 sequence is CASSLAGNEQFF. CDR3 sequence (DNA): TGTGCCAGCAGCCTGGCGGGCAATGAGCAGTTCTTC.

V and J are TRBV18 and TRBJ1-5; D gene unclear. The CDR3 has 15 amino acids. Trimming removed 2 bases at V and 0 bases at J, with 8 bases between. Germline V gene sequence: CDR1 KGHSH, CDR2 LQKENI. This CDR3 reads CASSPAQYSNQPQHF. For the CDR3, the DNA is TGTGCCAGCTCACCAGCCCAGTATAGCAATCAGCCCCAGCATTTT. Using reference TRBV18 and TRBJ1-5 for the parts outside the CDR3, the full variable domain is NAGVMQNPRHLVRRRGQEARLRCSPMKGHSHVYWYRQLPEEGLKFMVYLQKENIIDESGMPKERFSAEFPKEGPSILRIQQVVRGDSAAYFCASSPAQYSNQPQHFGDGTRLSIL.

This chain links TRBV7-9 with TRBJ1-3; no firm D call. The germline gives CDR1 SEHNR, CDR2 FQNEAQ (reference sequence). This CDR3 region has 17 residues. Trimming left V 2 bases short and J 0 bases short, with 14 bases between. In DNA form, the CDR3 reads TGTGCCAGCAGCTTACTCACCCGGGCCCACTCTGGAAACACCATATATTTT. Encoded protein: CASSLLTRAHSGNTIYF.

The chain combines TRBV5-6 with TRBJ2-3, with D tentatively TRBD1 or TRBD2 (6 bases each). From germline, CDR1 is SGHDT and CDR2 YYEEEE. The V gene lost 5 bases and the J gene lost 3 bases, with 16 bases spanning the gap. This CDR3 region has 15 residues. CDR3 amino acids: CASRRWGAGTDTQYF. CDR3 DNA sequence: TGTGCCAGCAGACGCTGGGGGGCCGGGACAGATACGCAGTATTTT.

This clone was found a few times. The chain links TRBV6-2 or TRBV6-3 to TRBJ1-1; 10 bases map to TRBD1. This CDR3 is built from 15 residues. V was clipped by 4 bases and J by 5 bases; unmatched bases: 7. CDR1 is MNHEY, CDR2 SVGEGT, per germline. The CDR3 reads CASSSVGTGVTEAFF. The CDR3 coding sequence is TGTGCCAGCAGTTCAGTCGGGACAGGGGTTACTGAAGCTTTCTTT.

The genes are TRBV30 and TRBJ1-3; 7 nucleotides line up with TRBD1. The CDR3 loop spans 14 amino acids. Germline V gene lookup returns CDR1 GTSNPN and CDR2 SVGIG (reference sequence). The trim removed 5 bases at V and 3 bases at J, leaving 7 bases unmatched. For the CDR3, the DNA is TGTGCCTGGCGGCAGGGGGTCGGTGGAAACACCATATATTTT. The encoded protein is CAWRQGVGGNTIYF.

The rearrangement joins TRBV2 to TRBJ1-4; D is perhaps TRBD1 (6 bases). This CDR3 spans 14 amino acids. The germline gives CDR1 SNHLY, CDR2 FYNNEI. Trimming shortened V by 7 bases and J by 11 bases, and 20 bases separated the two germline ends. The CDR3 DNA sequence: TGTGCCAGCAAACAGGGTGTTATGTTGGGCAAACTGTTTTTT. Amino acids: CASKQGVMLGKLFF.